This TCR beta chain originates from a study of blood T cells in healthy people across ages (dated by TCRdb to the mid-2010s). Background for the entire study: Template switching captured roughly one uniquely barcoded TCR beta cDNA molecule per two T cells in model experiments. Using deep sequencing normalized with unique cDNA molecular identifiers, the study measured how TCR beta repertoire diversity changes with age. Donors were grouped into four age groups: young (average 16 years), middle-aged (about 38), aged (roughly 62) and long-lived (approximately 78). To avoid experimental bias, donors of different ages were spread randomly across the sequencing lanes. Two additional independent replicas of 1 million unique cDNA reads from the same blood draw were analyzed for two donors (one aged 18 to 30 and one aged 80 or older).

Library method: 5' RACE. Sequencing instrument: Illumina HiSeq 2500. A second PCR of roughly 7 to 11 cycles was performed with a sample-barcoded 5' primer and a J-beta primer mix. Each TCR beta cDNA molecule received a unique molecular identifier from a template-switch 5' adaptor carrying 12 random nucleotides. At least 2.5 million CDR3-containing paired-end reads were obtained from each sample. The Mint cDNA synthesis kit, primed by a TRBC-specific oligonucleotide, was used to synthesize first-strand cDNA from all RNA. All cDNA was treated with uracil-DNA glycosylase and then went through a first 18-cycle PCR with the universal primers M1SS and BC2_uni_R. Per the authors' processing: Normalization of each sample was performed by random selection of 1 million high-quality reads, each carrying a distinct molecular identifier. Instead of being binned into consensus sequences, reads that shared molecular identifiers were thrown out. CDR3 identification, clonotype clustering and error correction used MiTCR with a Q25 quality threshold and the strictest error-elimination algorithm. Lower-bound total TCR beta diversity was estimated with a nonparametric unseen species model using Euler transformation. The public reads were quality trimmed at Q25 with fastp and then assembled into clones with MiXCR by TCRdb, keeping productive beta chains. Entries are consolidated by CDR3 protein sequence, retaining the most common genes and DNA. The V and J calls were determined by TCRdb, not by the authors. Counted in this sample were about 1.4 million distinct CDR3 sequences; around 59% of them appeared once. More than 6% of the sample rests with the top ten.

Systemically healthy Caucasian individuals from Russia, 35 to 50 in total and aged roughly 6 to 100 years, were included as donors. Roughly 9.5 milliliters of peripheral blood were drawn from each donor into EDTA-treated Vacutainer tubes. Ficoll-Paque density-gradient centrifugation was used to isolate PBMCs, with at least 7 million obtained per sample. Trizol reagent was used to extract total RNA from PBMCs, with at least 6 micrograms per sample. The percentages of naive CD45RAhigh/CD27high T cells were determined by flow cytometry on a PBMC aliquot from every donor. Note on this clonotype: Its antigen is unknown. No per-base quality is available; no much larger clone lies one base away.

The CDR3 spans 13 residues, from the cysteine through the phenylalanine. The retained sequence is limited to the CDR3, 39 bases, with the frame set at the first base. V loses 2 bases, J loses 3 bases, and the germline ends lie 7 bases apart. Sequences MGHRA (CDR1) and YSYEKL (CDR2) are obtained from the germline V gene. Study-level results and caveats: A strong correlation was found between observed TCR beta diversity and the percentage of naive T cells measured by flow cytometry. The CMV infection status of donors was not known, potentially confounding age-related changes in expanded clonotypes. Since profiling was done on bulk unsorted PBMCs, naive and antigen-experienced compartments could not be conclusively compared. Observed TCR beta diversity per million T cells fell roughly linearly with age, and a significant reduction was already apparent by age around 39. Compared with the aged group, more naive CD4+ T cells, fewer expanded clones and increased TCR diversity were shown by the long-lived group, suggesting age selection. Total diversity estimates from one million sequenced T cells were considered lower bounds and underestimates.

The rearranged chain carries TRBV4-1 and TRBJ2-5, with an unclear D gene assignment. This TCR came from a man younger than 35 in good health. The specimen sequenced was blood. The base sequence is TGCGCCAGCAGCCAACCATTCAAAGAGACCCAGTACTTC. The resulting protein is CASSQPFKETQYF.